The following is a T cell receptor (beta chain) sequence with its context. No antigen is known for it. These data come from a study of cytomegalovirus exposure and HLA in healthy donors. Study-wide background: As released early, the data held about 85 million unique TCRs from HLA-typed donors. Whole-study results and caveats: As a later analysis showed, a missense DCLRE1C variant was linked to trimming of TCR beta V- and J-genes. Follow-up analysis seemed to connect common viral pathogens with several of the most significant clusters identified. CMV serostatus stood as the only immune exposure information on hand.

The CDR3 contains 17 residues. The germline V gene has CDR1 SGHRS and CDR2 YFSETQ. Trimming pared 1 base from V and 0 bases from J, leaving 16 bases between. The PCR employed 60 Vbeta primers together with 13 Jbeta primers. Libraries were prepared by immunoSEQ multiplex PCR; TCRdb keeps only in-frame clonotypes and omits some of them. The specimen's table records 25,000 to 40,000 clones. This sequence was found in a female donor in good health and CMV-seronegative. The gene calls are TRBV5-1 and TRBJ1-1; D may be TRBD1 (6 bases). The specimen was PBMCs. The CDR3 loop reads CASSLHDRTVLNTEAFF. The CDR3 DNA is TGCGCCAGCAGCTTGCACGACCGGACAGTTTTGAACACTGAAGCTTTCTTT. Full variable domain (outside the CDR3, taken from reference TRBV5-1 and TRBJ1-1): KAGVTQTPRYLIKTRGQQVTLSCSPISGHRSVSWYQQTPGQGLQFLFEYFSETQRNKGNFPGRFSGRQFSNSRSEMNVSTLELGDSALYLCASSLHDRTVLNTEAFFGQGTRLTVV.